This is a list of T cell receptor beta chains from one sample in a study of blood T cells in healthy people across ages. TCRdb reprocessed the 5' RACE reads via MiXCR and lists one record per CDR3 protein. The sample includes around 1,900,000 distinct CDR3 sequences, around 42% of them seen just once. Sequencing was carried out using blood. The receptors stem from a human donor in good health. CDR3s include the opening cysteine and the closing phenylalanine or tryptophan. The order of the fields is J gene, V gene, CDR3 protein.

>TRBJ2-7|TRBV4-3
CASSQDRAGGSEQYF
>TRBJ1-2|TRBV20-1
CSAIPGFLRGYTF
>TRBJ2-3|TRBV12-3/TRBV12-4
CASSSTLEGATDTQYF
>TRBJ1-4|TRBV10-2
CASTETGGVEKLFF
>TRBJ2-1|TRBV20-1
CSARARGGDNEQFF
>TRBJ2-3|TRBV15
CATTERSTDTQYF
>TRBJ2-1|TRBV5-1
CASSFLAHGDEQFF
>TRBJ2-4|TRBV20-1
CSAESGQGAENIQYF
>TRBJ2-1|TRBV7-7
CASSPVWSGGAANEQFF
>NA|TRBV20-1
CSAIGASTYEQYF
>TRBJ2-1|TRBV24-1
CATSDPRGSGGAREFF
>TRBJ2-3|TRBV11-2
CASSPVGQGARKLQYF
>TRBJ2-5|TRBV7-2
CASTHSGVQETQYF
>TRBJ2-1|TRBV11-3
CASSTRGPERQFF
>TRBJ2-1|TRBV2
CASSEIGDGEQFF
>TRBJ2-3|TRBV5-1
CASSSPGQSTDTQYF
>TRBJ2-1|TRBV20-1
CSVRAGTSGPYNEQFF
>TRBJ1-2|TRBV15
CATSTRDLLYGYTF
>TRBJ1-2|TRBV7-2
CASSPRTPVGRGYTF
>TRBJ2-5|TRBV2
CASLTFGRAGGRETQYF
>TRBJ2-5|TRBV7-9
CASNKGSRQETQYF
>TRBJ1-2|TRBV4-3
CASSQDGLRFYGYTF
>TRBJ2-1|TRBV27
CASSLSIGTEQFF
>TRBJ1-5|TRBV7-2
CASSLSLGEPQHF
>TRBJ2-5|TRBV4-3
CASSQDQGGMNEQYF
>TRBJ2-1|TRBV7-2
CASSHGGTSYNEQFF
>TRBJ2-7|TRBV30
CAWSVGGGRYEQYF
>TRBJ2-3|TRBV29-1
CSVMASFRTDTQYF
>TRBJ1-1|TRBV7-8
CASTPGLTNTEAFF
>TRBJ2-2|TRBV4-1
CASSPTGGRIGELFF
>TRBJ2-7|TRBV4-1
CASSYQGGFDYEQYF
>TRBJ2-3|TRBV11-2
CANSLTPDTQYF
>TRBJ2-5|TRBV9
CASSAGTVGLAGDFQETQYF
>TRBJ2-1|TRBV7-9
CATGRANDYNEQFF
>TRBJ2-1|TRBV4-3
CASSQDPNMRRPNEQFF
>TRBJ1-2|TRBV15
CATSRVGTNYGYTF
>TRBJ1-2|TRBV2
CASSRGQSSYGYTF
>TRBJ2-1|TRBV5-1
CASCRDYNYNEQFF
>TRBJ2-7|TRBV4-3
CASSQVTGATPYEQYF
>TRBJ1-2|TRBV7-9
CASSSGGILTYGYTF
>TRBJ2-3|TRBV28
CAFPKDTQYF
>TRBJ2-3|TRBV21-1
CACNASSGDISTDTQYF
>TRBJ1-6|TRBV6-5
CASSYDRDNSPLHF
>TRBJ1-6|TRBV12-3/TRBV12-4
CASIRSGRNSPLHF
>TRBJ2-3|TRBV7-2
CASSLAGGGNTDTQYF
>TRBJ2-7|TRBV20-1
CSAGTTSGPSYEQYF
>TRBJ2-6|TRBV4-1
CASSKGGLGANVLTF
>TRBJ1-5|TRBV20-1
CSARDPADVTSYSNQPQHF
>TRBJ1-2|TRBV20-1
CSVSDSPYNYGYTF
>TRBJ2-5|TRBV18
CASHQGLAGKETQYF
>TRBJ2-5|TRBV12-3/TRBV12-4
CATSVLGETQYF
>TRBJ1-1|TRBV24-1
CATSDLQDEAFF
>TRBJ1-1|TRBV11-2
CASSETSHTEAFF
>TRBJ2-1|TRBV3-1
CASSQDGGGGPYNEQFF
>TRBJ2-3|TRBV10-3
CAISERTGDTDTQYF
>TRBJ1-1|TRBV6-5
CASEGRNTEAFF
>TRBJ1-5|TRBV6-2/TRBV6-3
CASTKGPQNQPQHF